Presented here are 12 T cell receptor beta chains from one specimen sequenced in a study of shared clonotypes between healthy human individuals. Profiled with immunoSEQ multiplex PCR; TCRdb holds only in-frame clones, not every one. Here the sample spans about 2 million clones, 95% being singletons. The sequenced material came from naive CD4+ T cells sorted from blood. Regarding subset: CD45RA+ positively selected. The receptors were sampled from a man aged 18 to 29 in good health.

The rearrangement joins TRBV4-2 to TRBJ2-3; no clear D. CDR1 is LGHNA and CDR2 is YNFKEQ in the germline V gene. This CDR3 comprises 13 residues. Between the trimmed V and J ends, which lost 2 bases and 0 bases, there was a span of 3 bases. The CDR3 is CASSQLSTDTQYF. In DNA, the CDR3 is TGTGCCAGCAGCCAACTAAGCACAGATACGCAGTATTTT.

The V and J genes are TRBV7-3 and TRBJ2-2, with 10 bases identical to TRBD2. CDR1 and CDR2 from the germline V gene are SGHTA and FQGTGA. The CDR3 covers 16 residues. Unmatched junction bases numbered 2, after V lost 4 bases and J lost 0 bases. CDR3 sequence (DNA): TGTGCCAGCAGCTCTAGCGGGGGTACGAACACCGGGGAGCTGTTTTTT. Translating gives CASSSSGGTNTGELFF. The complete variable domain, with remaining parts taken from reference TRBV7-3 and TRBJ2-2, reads GAGVSQTPSNKVTEKGKYVELRCDPISGHTALYWYRQSLGQGPEFLIYFQGTGAADDSGLPNDRFFAVRPEGSVSTLKIQRTERGDSAVYLCASSSSGGTNTGELFFGEGSRLTVL.

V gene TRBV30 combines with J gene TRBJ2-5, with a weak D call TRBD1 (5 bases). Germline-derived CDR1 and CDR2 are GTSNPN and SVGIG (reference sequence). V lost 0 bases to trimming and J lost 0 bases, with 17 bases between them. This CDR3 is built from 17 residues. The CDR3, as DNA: TGTGCCTGGAGTGTCCGGTGGGGCAGCTTGAACCAAGAGACCCAGTACTTC. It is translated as CAWSVRWGSLNQETQYF. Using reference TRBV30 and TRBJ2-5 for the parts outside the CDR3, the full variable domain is SQTIHQWPATLVQPVGSPLSLECTVEGTSNPNLYWYRQAAGRGLQLLFYSVGIGQISSEVPQNLSASRPQDRQFILSSKKLLLSDSGFYLCAWSVRWGSLNQETQYFGPGTRLLVL.

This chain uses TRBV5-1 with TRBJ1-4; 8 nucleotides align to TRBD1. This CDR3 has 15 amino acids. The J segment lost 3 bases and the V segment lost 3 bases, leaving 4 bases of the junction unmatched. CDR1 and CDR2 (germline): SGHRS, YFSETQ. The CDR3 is CASSWQGAANEKLFF. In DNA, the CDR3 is TGCGCCAGCAGCTGGCAGGGGGCTGCTAATGAAAAACTGTTTTTT.

The CDR3 here is CASSGAGQLEQYF. CDR3 sequence (DNA): TGTGCCAGCAGCGGAGCGGGACAATTGGAGCAGTACTTC. V is TRBV9 and J is TRBJ2-7; D perhaps matches TRBD2 (7 bases). The V end was cut by 3 bases, the J end by 7 bases, with 14 bases between. The CDR3 sequence is 13 residues long. CDR1 is SGDLS, CDR2 YYNGEE, per germline.

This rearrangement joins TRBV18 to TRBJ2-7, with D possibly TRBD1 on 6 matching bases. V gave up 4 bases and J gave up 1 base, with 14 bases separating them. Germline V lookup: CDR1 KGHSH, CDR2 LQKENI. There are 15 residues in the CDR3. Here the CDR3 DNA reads TGTGCCAGCTCACTAGGACAGCCTGGGTCCTACGAGCAGTACTTC. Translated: CASSLGQPGSYEQYF.

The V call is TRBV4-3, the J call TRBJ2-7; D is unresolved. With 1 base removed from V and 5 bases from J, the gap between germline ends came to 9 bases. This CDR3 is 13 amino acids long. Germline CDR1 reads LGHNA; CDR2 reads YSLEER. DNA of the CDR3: TGCGCCAGCAGCCAAGTTGCAGGTCACGAGCAGTACTTC. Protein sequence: CASSQVAGHEQYF.

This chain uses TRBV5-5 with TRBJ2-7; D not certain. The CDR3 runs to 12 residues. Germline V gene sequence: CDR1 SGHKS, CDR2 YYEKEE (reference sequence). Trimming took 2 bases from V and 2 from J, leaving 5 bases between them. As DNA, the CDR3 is TGTGCCAGCAGCTTAGTACCCTACGAGCAGTACTTC. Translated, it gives CASSLVPYEQYF.

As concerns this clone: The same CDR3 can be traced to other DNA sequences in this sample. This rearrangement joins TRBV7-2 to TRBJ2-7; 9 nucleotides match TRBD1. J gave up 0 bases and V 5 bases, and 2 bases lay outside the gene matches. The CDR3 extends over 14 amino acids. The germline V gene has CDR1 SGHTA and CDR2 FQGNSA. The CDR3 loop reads CASSTGQGSYEQYF. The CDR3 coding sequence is TGTGCCAGCAGCACGGGACAGGGCTCCTACGAGCAGTACTTC.

CDR3 DNA sequence: TGCGCCAGCAGCTTGGCAGGCTATATGTTTGGTCACGAGCAGTACTTC. It is translated as CASSLAGYMFGHEQYF. This chain joins TRBV5-1 and TRBJ2-7; no reliable D call. There are 16 residues in the CDR3. CDR1 and CDR2 (germline): SGHRS, YFSETQ. Trimming left V 0 bases short and J 5 bases short, with 18 bases between.

CDR3 sequence (DNA): TGTGCCAGCAGCTTACCACCGGGACAGTTCTCCTACGAGCAGTACTTC. Encoded protein: CASSLPPGQFSYEQYF. The rearrangement links TRBV7-2 to TRBJ2-7; 7 positions agree with TRBD1. Per germline, CDR1 SGHTA and CDR2 FQGNSA. There are 16 residues in the CDR3. The V gene end was trimmed by 2 bases and the J gene end by 0 bases; junction bases not matched to a gene: 7.

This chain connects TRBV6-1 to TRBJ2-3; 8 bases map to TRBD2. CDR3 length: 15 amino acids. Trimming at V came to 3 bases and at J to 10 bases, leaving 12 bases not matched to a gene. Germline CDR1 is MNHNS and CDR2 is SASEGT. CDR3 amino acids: CASSDSGLGRRAQYF. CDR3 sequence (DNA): TGTGCCAGCAGTGATTCGGGACTAGGAAGGCGGGCGCAGTATTTT.